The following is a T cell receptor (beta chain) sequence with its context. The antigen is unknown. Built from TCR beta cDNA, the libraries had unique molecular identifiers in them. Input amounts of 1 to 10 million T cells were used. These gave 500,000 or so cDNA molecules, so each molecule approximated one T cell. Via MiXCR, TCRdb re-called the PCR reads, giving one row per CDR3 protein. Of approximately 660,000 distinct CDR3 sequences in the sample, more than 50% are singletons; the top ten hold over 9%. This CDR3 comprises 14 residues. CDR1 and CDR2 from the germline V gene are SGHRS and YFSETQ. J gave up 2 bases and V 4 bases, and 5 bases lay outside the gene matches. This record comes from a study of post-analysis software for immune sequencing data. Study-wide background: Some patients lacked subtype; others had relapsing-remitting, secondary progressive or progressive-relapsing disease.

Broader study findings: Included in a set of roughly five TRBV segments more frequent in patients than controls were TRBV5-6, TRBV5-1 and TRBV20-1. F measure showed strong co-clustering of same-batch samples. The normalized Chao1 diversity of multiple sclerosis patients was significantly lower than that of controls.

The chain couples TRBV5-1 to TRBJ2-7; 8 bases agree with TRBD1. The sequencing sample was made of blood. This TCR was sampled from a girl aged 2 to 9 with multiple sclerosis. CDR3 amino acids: CASSNGQGTYEQYF. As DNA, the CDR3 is TGCGCCAGCAGCAACGGACAGGGAACCTACGAGCAGTACTTC.